These 18 T cell receptor delta chains originate from one sample sequenced in a study of γδ T cells in repeated Plasmodium falciparum infection. Gammadelta T cells were flow-sorted from PBMC into Vgamma9/Vdelta2+ and Vdelta2-negative populations for bulk analysis. TCRdb reanalysed the multiplex PCR reads with CATT. The sample includes about 57,000 delta-chain clones, approximately 1.5% of them seen just once. Sequenced sample: gamma-delta T cells from blood. The receptors shown here come from a pool of human donors (malaria-infected and uninfected, not separated).

This clone was recorded at least ten times. A far larger clone is one nucleotide away, so this likely arose from a read error. This sample also contains other DNA sequences that code for the same CDR3. The chain combines TRDV1 with TRDJ2, with D maybe TRDD3 (5 bases). Germline V gene sequence: CDR1 TSWWSYY, CDR2 QGS. This CDR3 region has 20 residues. DNA of the CDR3: TGTGCCCTTGGGGAACTTGGCCTCAGCCTCCTCAGGGCTTTGACAGCACAACTCTTCTTT. It yields the protein CALGELGLSLLRALTAQLFF.

About this clone itself: The amino acid sequence in TCRdb belongs to a much larger clone and departs from this DNA's translation at residue 10, likely a sequencing read error; the sequence shown is translated from the DNA. V is TRDV2 and J is TRDJ1, with a possible D match to TRDD3 (6 bases). Trimming pared 0 bases from V and 0 bases from J, leaving 16 bases between. Germline CDR1 GEAIGNYY, CDR2 EKD. The CDR3 sequence is 17 residues long. The CDR3 spells CACDTVPTGRYTDKLIF. The CDR3 nucleotides are TGTGCCTGTGACACCGTCCCTACTGGGAGATACACCGATAAACTCATCTTT.

The table lists this clone with many counts. Being one base from a much bigger clone, this may be a read error. Other DNA sequences in this sample translate to the same CDR3. This CDR3 is CALGETLPLYWENKLIF. The CDR3 DNA reads as TGTGCTCTTGGGGAAACTCTCCCACTGTACTGGGAGAATAAACTCATCTTT. The chain uses TRDV1 and TRDJ1; TRDD3 might be the D (6 bases). Germline V CDR1 and CDR2: TSWWSYY, QGS. The CDR3 contains 17 residues. With 2 bases removed from V and 6 bases from J, the gap between germline ends came to 22 bases.

This clone was picked up a small number of times. The translation of this DNA and the TCRdb protein of a much larger clone differ at residue 28, probably owing to a read error; the protein shown here is translated from the DNA. The chain has TRDV1 and TRDJ2, with D tentatively TRDD2 (5 bases). The germline gives CDR1 TSWWSYY, CDR2 QGS. The CDR3 sequence is 30 residues long. As DNA, the CDR3 is TGTGCTCTTGGGGGACTAACAACTAAACCCCCCCTACCCGGATTTCGTAATGATGCCTGTGGTAGTGCTTTGACAGCACAACCCTTCTTT. The encoded protein is CALGGLTTKPPLPGFRNDACGSALTAQPFF.

This clone was recorded at least ten times. TCRdb pairs this DNA with a much larger clone's protein that differs at residue 10, likely a read error; the protein shown was translated from the DNA. V usage is TRDV1 and J usage is TRDJ1; D is possibly TRDD3 (6 bases). Germline V lookup: CDR1 TSWWSYY, CDR2 QGS. The CDR3 runs to 18 residues. In DNA, the CDR3 is TGTGCTCTTGGGGAACCAAGAGTGGGGGGCCAGTACACCAATAAACTCATCTTT. Its protein is CALGEPRVGGQYTNKLIF.

This clone was counted only a few times. The chain uses TRDV1 and TRDJ1, with 10 bases identical to TRDD3. This CDR3 comprises 23 residues. Germline V gives CDR1 TSWWSYY, CDR2 QGS. Unmatched junction bases numbered 27, after V lost 0 bases and J lost 5 bases. The CDR3 bases are TGTGCTCTTGGGGAACTCCTAATACTACGTACCAGGCTGGGGGATATAATGCCTGATAAACTCATCTTT. Amino acids: CALGELLILRTRLGDIMPDKLIF.

The chain has TRDV1 and TRDJ1; D perhaps matches TRDD2 (9 bases). TCRdb is silent on the J gene; assignment here came from matching the DNA to germline. Trimming left V 5 bases short and J 0 bases short, with 31 bases between. CDR1 is TSWWSYY, CDR2 QGS, per germline. This CDR3 comprises 21 residues. The CDR3 reads CALGRAFLLLGILRYTDKLIF. The CDR3 DNA follows: TGTGCTCTTGGGAGGGCCTTCCTACTCCTGGGGATACTTAGGTACACCGATAAACTCATCTTT.

This clone appeared a few times. The TCRdb record carries a much larger clone's protein, which differs from this DNA's translation at residue 9; a read error is the likely cause, and the protein listed here is the DNA translation. V gene TRDV3 combines with J gene TRDJ1, with 7 bases lining up with TRDD2. The CDR3 totals 17 residues. The germline CDR1 and CDR2 sequences are TVYSNPD and GDNSRS (reference sequence). V was clipped by 4 bases and J by 2 bases; unmatched bases: 19. As DNA, the CDR3 is TGTGCCTCTAGGCTTCCTAGCTCAGTACTTGAGACCGATAAACTCATCTTT. Amino acids: CASRLPSSVLETDKLIF.

A remark on this clone: A far larger clone is one base from this, pointing to a likely read error. The same CDR3 also results from other DNA sequences found in this sample. No J gene was assigned, while the V gene was called as TRDV1; TRDD3 is the table's D call and was not checked against the DNA. The CDR3 is 26 amino acids. CDR1 is TSWWSYY, CDR2 QGS, per germline. CDR3 sequence reads: CALGDTPLPQNVTLKYWGRYTDKLIF. The CDR3 DNA sequence: TGCGCTCTTGGGGATACGCCCTTACCTCAGAACGTCACTCTCAAGTACTGGGGACGATACACCGATAAACTCATCTTC.

This clone was picked up a small number of times. TCRdb lists the protein of a much larger clone for this DNA, which differs at residue 5, so this is likely a read error; the protein given here is translated from the DNA itself. The genes are TRDV1 and TRDJ1; D possibly corresponds to TRDD3 (5 bases). Looked up from germline, CDR1 is TSWWSYY and CDR2 is QGS. The CDR3 consists of 12 residues. The CDR3 sequence is CAHGEYTDKLIF. For the CDR3, the DNA is TGTGCTCATGGGGAATACACCGATAAACTCATCTTT.

A note on this clone: This likely stems from a read error, as it lies one base from a far larger clone. This sample includes further DNA sequences coding for the same CDR3. V is TRDV3 and J is TRDJ1; 12 bases agree with TRDD3. The germline CDR1 and CDR2 sequences are TVYSNPD and GDNSRS (reference sequence). The CDR3 runs 19 residues. CDR3 sequence reads: CASTAILRGSGGYGDKLIF. In nucleotides, the CDR3 is TGTGCCTCCACGGCCATTCTTCGCGGGTCTGGGGGATACGGCGATAAACTCATCTTC.

This clone is labeled medium-sized. The chain recombines TRDV2 with TRDJ1; maybe TRDD3 (5 bases). This CDR3 is built from 16 residues. Germline V gene data show CDR1 as GEAIGNYY and CDR2 as EKD. V lost 0 bases and J 2 bases, leaving 15 bases between the germline ends. CDR3 sequence: CACDTVGHRQTDKLIF. The CDR3 nucleotides are TGTGCCTGTGACACCGTGGGGCATCGCCAGACCGATAAACTCATCTTT.

This clone was found a few times. The protein held in TCRdb is that of a much larger clone and does not match this DNA's translation at residue 15, likely because of a read error; the protein shown is translated from the DNA. The chain has TRDV1 and TRDJ1, with 8 bases identical to TRDD3. TCRdb carries no J gene annotation; the J gene was assigned here by matching the DNA with germline. Unmatched junction bases numbered 21, after V lost 2 bases and J lost 1 base. CDR1 and CDR2 (germline): TSWWSYY, QGS. The CDR3 loop spans 21 amino acids. CDR3 protein: CALGELAFPNTGGTCTDKLIF. In DNA form, the CDR3 reads TGTGCTCTTGGGGAATTGGCCTTCCCGAATACTGGGGGCACTTGCACCGATAAACTCATCTTT.

Comments on this clone: TCRdb pairs this DNA with a much larger clone's protein that differs at residue 18, likely a read error; the protein shown was translated from the DNA. The chain links TRDV1 to TRDJ1; 13 bases agree with TRDD3. Unmatched junction bases numbered 20, after V lost 1 base and J lost 3 bases. Germline assignment: CDR1 TSWWSYY and CDR2 QGS. CDR3 length: 22 amino acids. CDR3: CALGEPTTWHYWGIRLPDKLIF. The CDR3 coding sequence is TGTGCTCTTGGGGAACCTACGACTTGGCATTACTGGGGGATACGCCTACCCGATAAACTCATCTTT.

This clone was seen a few times. The protein given by TCRdb reflects a much larger clone and differs at residue 17 from this DNA's translation, likely from a read error; the protein shown is the DNA's translation. This chain links TRDV1 with TRDJ1; 11 bases are shared with TRDD3. V lost 6 bases and J lost 0; bases outside the gene matches: 27. The CDR3 runs 23 residues. Looked up from germline, CDR1 is TSWWSYY and CDR2 is QGS. CDR3 sequence reads: CALGATRISPVLGDRFDTDKLIF. CDR3 sequence (DNA): TGTGCTCTTGGCGCGACGCGGATCTCCCCCGTACTGGGGGATAGATTTGACACCGATAAACTCATCTTT.

This clone was detected ten times or more. The amino acid sequence in TCRdb belongs to a much larger clone and departs from this DNA's translation at residue 3, likely a sequencing read error; the sequence shown is translated from the DNA. J is TRDJ1 and V is TRDV1; possible D gene TRDD3, 6 bases. Germline CDR1 is TSWWSYY and CDR2 is QGS. CDR3 length: 20 residues. The DNA for the CDR3 is TGTGCTCCTGGGGAACCCGCAACTCAGGTAGTGATGGCGTACACCGATAAACTCATCTTT. Encoded protein: CAPGEPATQVVMAYTDKLIF.

As concerns this clone: The TCRdb protein comes from a much larger clone and disagrees with this DNA's translation at residue 5, likely due to a read error; the protein given here is derived from the DNA. The rearrangement uses TRDV1 and TRDJ1; D is possibly TRDD2 (6 bases). The J gene, absent from TCRdb, was called here by matching the DNA to germline. Germline V gene data show CDR1 as TSWWSYY and CDR2 as QGS. The CDR3 runs to 21 residues. The ends were cut back, 4 bases at V and 0 bases at J, with 30 bases in the middle. As DNA, the CDR3 is TGTGCTCTTGGGGGATCGCCTTCCGACGTCAATTCCTCCGAGTACACCGATAAACTCATCTTT. Amino acids: CALGGSPSDVNSSEYTDKLIF.

This clone was counted many times. With a far larger clone one base away, a read error is the likely cause. Additional DNA sequences in this sample encode the identical CDR3. This sequence joins TRDV1 and TRDJ1, with D possibly TRDD2 on 6 matching bases. Germline CDR1 is TSWWSYY and CDR2 is QGS. The CDR3 sequence is 13 residues long. CDR3: CALFLLNTDKLIF. The CDR3 coding sequence is TGTGCTCTATTCCTATTGAACACCGATAAACTCATCTTC.